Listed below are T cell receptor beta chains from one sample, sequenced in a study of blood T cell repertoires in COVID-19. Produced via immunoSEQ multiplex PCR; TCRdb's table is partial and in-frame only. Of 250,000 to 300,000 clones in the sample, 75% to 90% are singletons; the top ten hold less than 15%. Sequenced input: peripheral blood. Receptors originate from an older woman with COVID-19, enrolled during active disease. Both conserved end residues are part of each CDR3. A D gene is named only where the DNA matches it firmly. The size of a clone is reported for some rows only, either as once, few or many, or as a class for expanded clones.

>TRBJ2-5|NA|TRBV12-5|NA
TGTGCTAGTGTTACCCCCATTTGGCCGGGGAGAATCCAAGAGACCCAGTACTTC
CASVTPIWPGRIQETQYF
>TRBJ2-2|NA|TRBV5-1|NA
TGCGCCAGCAGCTTGGCCGGTAGCGGCGGGGCCGGGGAGCTGTTTTTT
CASSLAGSGGAGELFF
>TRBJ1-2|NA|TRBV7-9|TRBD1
TGTGCCAGCAGCTTCAGACAGGGGGAGAATGGCTACACCTTC
CASSFRQGENGYTF
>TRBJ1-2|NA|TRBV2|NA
TGTGCCAGCAGTGTCCGGAGCTATGGCTACACCTTC
CASSVRSYGYTF
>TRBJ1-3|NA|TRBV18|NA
TGTGCCAGCTCACCTCTCGAAGGCAGCGGCAACACCATATATTTT
CASSPLEGSGNTIYF
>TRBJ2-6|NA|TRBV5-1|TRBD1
TGCGCCAGCAGCTTGAGACAGGGAAGGTCCTCTGGGGCCAACGTCCTGACTTTC
CASSLRQGRSSGANVLTF
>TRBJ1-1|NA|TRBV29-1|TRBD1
TGCAGCGTTAAGACAGGGGGCGACACTGAAGCTTTCTTT
CSVKTGGDTEAFF
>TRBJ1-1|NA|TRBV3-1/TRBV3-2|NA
TGTGCCAGCAGCCCGGCCAGCGCGGAAGCTTTCTTT
CASSPASAEAFF
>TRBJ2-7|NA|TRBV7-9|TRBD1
TGTGCCAGCAGCTCGACAGGGGGGGCCTACGAGCAGTACTTC
CASSSTGGAYEQYF
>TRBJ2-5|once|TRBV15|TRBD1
TGTGCCACCCTCCCAACAGGGGGCTGGGAGACCCAGTACTTC
CATLPTGGWETQYF
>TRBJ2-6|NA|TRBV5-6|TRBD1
TGTGCCAGCAGCCATTACAGGGGCAGCTCTGGGGCCAACGTCCTGACTTTC
CASSHYRGSSGANVLTF
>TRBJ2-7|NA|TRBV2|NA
TGTGCCAGCAGTGAAATCGTACACCCTCCCTACGAGCAGTACTTC
CASSEIVHPPYEQYF
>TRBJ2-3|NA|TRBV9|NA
TGTGCCAGCAGCGTAGAAACTAGCCATAGCACAGATACGCAGTATTTT
CASSVETSHSTDTQYF
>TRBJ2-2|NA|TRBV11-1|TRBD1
TGTGCCAGCACCAGACAGGGGGGAGGGAACACCGGGGAGCTGTTTTTT
CASTRQGGGNTGELFF
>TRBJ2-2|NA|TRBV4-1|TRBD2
TGCGCCAGCAGCCAATTCCCGGGACTAGCGGGGGGTTTAAACACCGGGGAGCTGTTTTTT
CASSQFPGLAGGLNTGELFF
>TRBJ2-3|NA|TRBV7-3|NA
TGTGCCAGCACTTCTAGCCCAGATACGCAGTATTTT
CASTSSPDTQYF
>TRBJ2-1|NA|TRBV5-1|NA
TGCGCCAGCAGCCCCCTTACGGGGACCTACAATGAGCAGTTCTTC
CASSPLTGTYNEQFF
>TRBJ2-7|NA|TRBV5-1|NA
TGCGCCAGCAGCTTGGCCGGACAGAGCTCCTACGAGCAGTACTTC
CASSLAGQSSYEQYF
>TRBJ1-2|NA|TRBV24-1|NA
TGTGCCACCAGTGATATGACAGGAGTAAGAGGCTACACCTTC
CATSDMTGVRGYTF
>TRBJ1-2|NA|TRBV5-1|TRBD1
TGCGCCAGCAAATGGACAGGGGAAAACTATGGCTACACCTTC
CASKWTGENYGYTF
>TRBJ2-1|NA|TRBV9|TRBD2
TGTGCCAGCAGCGTGACCCCGGGACTACGAAATGAGCAGTTCTTC
CASSVTPGLRNEQFF
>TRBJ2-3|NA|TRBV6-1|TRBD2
TGTGCCAGCAGTGAAGGAATGGCTAGCGGGCTTAGCACAGATACGCAGTATTTT
CASSEGMASGLSTDTQYF
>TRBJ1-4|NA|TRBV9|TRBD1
TGTGCCAGCAGCCGCGGAGGGGGCCCTAATGAAAAACTGTTTTTT
CASSRGGGPNEKLFF
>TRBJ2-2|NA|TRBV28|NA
TGTGCCAGCAGACCTATACAGGGAAGGGAGCTGTTTTTT
CASRPIQGRELFF
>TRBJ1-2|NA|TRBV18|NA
TGTGCCAGCTCACCAACAGGGCTCTATGGCTACACCTTC
CASSPTGLYGYTF
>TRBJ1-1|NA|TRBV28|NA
TGTGCCAGCAGTTTAATACCGGGGTACGCTGAAGCTTTCTTT
CASSLIPGYAEAFF
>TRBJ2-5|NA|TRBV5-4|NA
TGTGCCAGCAGCCCGGGACTCCCGGCGGAGACCCAGTACTTC
CASSPGLPAETQYF
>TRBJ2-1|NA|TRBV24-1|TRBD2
TGTGCCACGTCGGGACTAGGGGACAATGAGCAGTTCTTC
CATSGLGDNEQFF
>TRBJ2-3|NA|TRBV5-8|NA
TGTGCCAGCAGGGGCAGGGTCGCAGATACGCAGTATTTT
CASRGRVADTQYF
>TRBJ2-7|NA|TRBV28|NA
TGTGCCAGCAGTTTAAAACAGATACTCACCTACGAGCAGTACTTC
CASSLKQILTYEQYF
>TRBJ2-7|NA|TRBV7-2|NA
TGTGCCAGCAGCTTAGCGAGGACCTACGAGCAGTACTTC
CASSLARTYEQYF
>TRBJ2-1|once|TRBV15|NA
TGTGCCACCAGTCGTGAGCGGCGACTACTAAACAATGAGCAGTTCTTC
CATSRERRLLNNEQFF
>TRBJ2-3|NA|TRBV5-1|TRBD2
TGCGCCAGCAGCTCCATAGCGGGGGTAGATACGCAGTATTTT
CASSSIAGVDTQYF
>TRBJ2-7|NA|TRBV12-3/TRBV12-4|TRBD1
TGTGCCAGCAGCCGGACAGGCTCCTACGAGCAGTACTTC
CASSRTGSYEQYF
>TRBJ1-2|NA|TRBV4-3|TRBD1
TGCGCCAGCAGCCCCCACCGGGACAGATATAACTATGGCTACACCTTC
CASSPHRDRYNYGYTF
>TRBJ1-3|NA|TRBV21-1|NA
TGTGCCAGCAGCAAAGGAGGACAGGGCTCTCTAAGATTCCCTGGAAACACCATATATTTT
CASSKGGQGSLRFPGNTIYF
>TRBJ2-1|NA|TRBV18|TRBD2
TGTGCCAGCTCCCCTGGACTAGCGGGGGGCTACAATGAGCAGTTCTTC
CASSPGLAGGYNEQFF
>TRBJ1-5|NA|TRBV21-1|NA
TGTGCCAGCAGCCCCGGCAGGGGCCCCCCTGGGATTCCCCAGCATTTT
CASSPGRGPPGIPQHF
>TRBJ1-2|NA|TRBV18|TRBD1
TGTGCCAGCTCACGACAGGGAGGACACTATGGCTACACCTTC
CASSRQGGHYGYTF
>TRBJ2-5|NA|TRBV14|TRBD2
TGTGCCAGCAGCCCAGCGGGGGGGCGAGGAGAGACCCAGTACTTC
CASSPAGGRGETQYF